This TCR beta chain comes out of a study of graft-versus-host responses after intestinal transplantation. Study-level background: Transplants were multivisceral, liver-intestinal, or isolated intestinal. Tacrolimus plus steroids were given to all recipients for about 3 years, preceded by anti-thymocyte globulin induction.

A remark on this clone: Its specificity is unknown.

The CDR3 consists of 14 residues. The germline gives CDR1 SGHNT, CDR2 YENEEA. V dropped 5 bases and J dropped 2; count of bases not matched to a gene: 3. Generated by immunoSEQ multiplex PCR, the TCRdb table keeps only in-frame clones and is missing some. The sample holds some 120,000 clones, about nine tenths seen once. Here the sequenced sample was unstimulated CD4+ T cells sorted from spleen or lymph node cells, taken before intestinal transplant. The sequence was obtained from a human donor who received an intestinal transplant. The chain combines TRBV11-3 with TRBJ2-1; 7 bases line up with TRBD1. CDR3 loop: CASSKGTAYNEQFF. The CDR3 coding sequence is TGTGCCAGCAGCAAAGGGACAGCCTACAATGAGCAGTTCTTC.